Given below is one T cell receptor (beta chain) in context. Its specificity is not known. 60 Vbeta and 13 Jbeta primers were used in PCR. TCRdb's copy holds only in-frame clones and misses some; the assay was immunoSEQ multiplex PCR. Here the sample spans about 200,000 clones, around 80% being singletons. The CDR3 is made up of 14 amino acids. V lost 0 bases to trimming and J lost 5 bases, with 10 bases between them. Germline values: CDR1 ENHRY, CDR2 SYGVKD. The data were taken from a study of cytomegalovirus exposure and HLA in healthy donors. Study-wide results and caveats: The majority of TCR sequences were rare, yet some public TCRs appeared in many donors. DRB1 showed the most TCR associations and HLA-C the fewest in a later analysis, as rates varied by HLA locus.

The V gene is TRBV10-3, the J gene TRBJ2-5, with no clear D. The sequence derives from a man aged 18 to 29 in good health and CMV-seronegative. Source material: PBMCs. The CDR3 loop reads CAISESTLRETQYF. CDR3 coding DNA: TGTGCCATCAGTGAGTCGACCTTGAGGGAGACCCAGTACTTC.